Listed here are 14 T cell receptor beta chains from one sample, sequenced in a study of blood T cell repertoires in COVID-19. Libraries were prepared by immunoSEQ multiplex PCR; TCRdb keeps only in-frame clonotypes and omits some of them. Altogether some 510,000 clones are present, approximately 88% being singletons, with the ten largest covering approximately 1.8%. The material sequenced was PBMCs or T cells enriched from blood (not recorded which). These receptor sequences come from a woman aged 40 to 49 who had recovered from COVID-19.

This chain links TRBV14 with TRBJ1-4; a weak D match, TRBD1 (5 bases). V lost 2 bases, J lost 3 bases, and 10 bases lay in between. CDR3 length: 15 residues. Germline V gives CDR1 SGHDN, CDR2 FVKESK. CDR3 loop: CASSQSRAANEKLFF. As DNA, the CDR3 is TGTGCCAGCAGCCAAAGCAGGGCCGCTAATGAAAAACTGTTTTTT.

The chain links TRBV2 to TRBJ2-2; 9 bases map to TRBD1. The germline CDR1 and CDR2 sequences are SNHLY and FYNNEI. J gave up 5 bases and V 1 base, and 11 bases lay outside the gene matches. This CDR3 spans 18 amino acids. The CDR3 region is CASSEVFGDRVGTGELFF. The CDR3 DNA sequence: TGTGCCAGCAGTGAAGTTTTCGGGGACAGGGTCGGAACCGGGGAGCTGTTTTTT.

In its sample, this clone was seen a few times. The chain couples TRBV11-3 to TRBJ2-1, with 7 bases fitting TRBD1. The CDR3 runs 14 residues. The junction had 6 bases not matched to a gene; V was cut back by 5 bases and J by 5 bases. Germline-derived CDR1 and CDR2 are SGHNT and YENEEA. CDR3 sequence reads: CASSPRGHHNEQFF. The CDR3 DNA reads as TGTGCCAGCAGCCCTAGGGGGCACCACAATGAGCAGTTCTTC.

V usage is TRBV7-9 and J usage is TRBJ2-1; D is perhaps TRBD2 (6 bases). The germline CDR1 and CDR2 sequences are SEHNR and FQNEAQ (reference sequence). The CDR3 is made up of 15 amino acids. Deletions cut 7 bases from V and 3 bases from J, with 16 bases between. CDR3: CASTFLNSGYNEQFF. The CDR3 DNA sequence: TGTGCCAGCACGTTTTTGAATAGCGGCTACAATGAGCAGTTCTTC.

V is TRBV6-5 and J is TRBJ2-3; 7 bases agree with TRBD1. Germline-derived CDR1 and CDR2 are MNHEY and SVGAGI. The J segment lost 4 bases and the V segment lost 7 bases, leaving 11 bases of the junction unmatched. The CDR3 has 15 amino acids. This chain's CDR3 is CASTDPRQGPDTQYF. CDR3 sequence (DNA): TGTGCCAGCACCGACCCCCGACAGGGCCCAGATACGCAGTATTTT.

The chain's CDR3 is CASSLEYRVNTEAFF. In DNA, the CDR3 is TGTGCCAGCAGCTTAGAATACAGGGTGAACACTGAAGCTTTCTTT. This chain joins TRBV7-2 and TRBJ1-1; weak D call: TRBD1 (6 bases). Germline CDR1 is SGHTA and CDR2 is FQGNSA. The CDR3 is made up of 15 amino acids. Trimming pared 1 base from V and 0 bases from J, leaving 9 bases between.

This clone has only a few counts. The V gene is TRBV24-1, the J gene TRBJ2-2, with 7 bases identical to TRBD2. The CDR3 runs to 14 residues. Germline CDR1 reads KGHDR; CDR2 reads SFDVKD. V shed 9 bases and J 2 bases; nucleotides not matched to a gene: 5. CDR3 nucleotide sequence: TGTGCCACCCGGGGGGTTGGAAACACCGGGGAGCTGTTTTTT. Its protein product is CATRGVGNTGELFF.

The J gene is TRBJ1-5, the V gene TRBV29-1; unclear D gene. CDR1 is SQVTM, CDR2 ANQGSEA, per germline. The V gene lost 0 bases and the J gene lost 0 bases, with 6 bases spanning the gap. The CDR3 is 14 amino acids. The DNA for the CDR3 is TGCAGCGTTGAAGACAGAAATAGCAATCAGCCCCAGCATTTT. Translation: CSVEDRNSNQPQHF.

The chain couples TRBV5-6 to TRBJ1-2; D might be TRBD1 (6 bases). The CDR3 sequence is 16 residues long. V was shortened by 4 bases and J by 3 bases, with 19 bases between the two germline ends. CDR1 and CDR2 (germline): SGHDT, YYEEEE. The chain's CDR3 is CASSMGGRQGYYGYTF. The CDR3 DNA follows: TGTGCCAGCAGCATGGGGGGCCGGCAGGGGTACTATGGCTACACCTTC.

This clone has only one observation. The V gene is TRBV5-4, the J gene TRBJ1-2; a weak D match, TRBD1 (6 bases). From germline, CDR1 is SGHNT and CDR2 YYREEE (reference sequence). Trimming removed 3 bases at V and 4 bases at J, with 13 bases between. The CDR3 runs to 14 residues. This CDR3 is CASSSSDSLYGYTF. The CDR3 coding sequence is TGTGCCAGCAGCTCCTCGGACAGTCTCTATGGCTACACCTTC.

The rearrangement links TRBV7-9 to TRBJ1-1; D not certain. Trimming stripped 4 bases from V and 2 bases from J, with 14 bases between. The CDR3 loop spans 15 amino acids. Germline V gene data show CDR1 as SEHNR and CDR2 as FQNEAQ (reference sequence). CDR3 sequence: CASSSPGILNTEAFF. CDR3 bases: TGTGCCAGCAGCTCACCCGGGATACTTAACACTGAAGCTTTCTTT.

The V and J genes are TRBV5-8 and TRBJ2-1, with D tentatively TRBD2 (6 bases). Germline loops: CDR1 SGHTS, CDR2 YDEGEE. The CDR3 has 18 amino acids. V was cut by 0 bases and J by 6 bases, with 22 bases left in between. The CDR3 nucleotides read TGTGCCAGCAGCTTGGGTGGTCGCGCGGGATGGGCAAGCAATGAGCAGTTCTTC. It encodes CASSLGGRAGWASNEQFF.

In DNA form, the CDR3 reads TGCGCCAGCAGCCCGGGACAAAGTCAAGATACGCAGTATTTT. Translating gives CASSPGQSQDTQYF. J is TRBJ2-3 and V is TRBV5-1; maybe TRBD1 (6 bases). Trimming cost V 4 bases and J 5 bases, with 14 bases left between them. From germline, CDR1 is SGHRS and CDR2 YFSETQ. This CDR3 has 14 residues.

The V and J genes are TRBV2 and TRBJ2-7; 11 bases are shared with TRBD1. The CDR3 totals 14 residues. V shed 10 bases and J 6 bases; nucleotides not matched to a gene: 11. The V gene's germline CDR1 is SNHLY and CDR2 FYNNEI. This chain's CDR3 is CANRQGQGAVEQYF. The CDR3 DNA sequence: TGTGCCAACCGACAAGGACAGGGGGCCGTCGAGCAGTACTTC.